One and the same sample provided the 20 T cell receptor beta chains below, sequenced in a study of shared clonotypes between healthy human individuals. Naive CD8 cells comprised CD45RO-negative, CCR7-positively selected cells, excluding terminally differentiated effector memory CD45RA+ cells. Profiled with immunoSEQ multiplex PCR; TCRdb holds only in-frame clones, not every one. The sample lists hundreds of thousands of clones, 92% seen once, with 24% in the top ten. Sequenced material: naive CD8+ T cells sorted from blood. These receptors all stem from a man aged 25-40 years in good health.

The CDR3 reads CASSTGRRYEQYF. The CDR3 region has the DNA TGTGCCAGCAGCACGGGACGACGCTACGAGCAGTACTTC. The chain recombines TRBV11-2 with TRBJ2-7; perhaps D is TRBD1 or TRBD2 (5 bases each). Deletions cut 5 bases from V and 3 bases from J, with 11 bases between. This CDR3 spans 13 amino acids. Germline V gene lookup returns CDR1 SGHAT and CDR2 FQNNGV.

The chain recombines TRBV14 with TRBJ2-5; D is undetermined. Trimming shortened V by 0 bases and J by 9 bases, and 8 bases separated the two germline ends. The CDR3 spans 12 residues. Per the germline V gene, CDR1 is SGHDN and CDR2 is FVKESK. Here the CDR3 DNA reads TGTGCCAGCAGCCAAGATGGGCTAGCCCAGTACTTC. Translated: CASSQDGLAQYF. Full variable domain (remainder filled in from reference TRBV14 and TRBJ2-5): EAGVTQFPSHSVIEKGQTVTLRCDPISGHDNLYWYRRVMGKEIKFLLHFVKESKQDESGMPNNRFLAERTGGTYSTLKVQPAELEDSGVYFCASSQDGLAQYFGPGTRLLVL.

This clone has just one count. V is TRBV18 and J is TRBJ2-1; weak D call: TRBD1 (5 bases). CDR1 is KGHSH, CDR2 LQKENI, per germline. CDR3 length equals 15 residues. V gave up 2 bases and J gave up 8 bases, with 16 bases separating them. The CDR3 sequence is CASSPGGKGRDEQFF. In nucleotides, the CDR3 is TGTGCCAGCTCACCAGGTGGCAAGGGGCGCGATGAGCAGTTCTTC.

Points on this clone: The same CDR3 is also encoded by other DNA sequences in this sample. V gene TRBV30 combines with J gene TRBJ2-5; perhaps TRBD1 as D (6 bases). The CDR3 length is 13 residues. The V and J ends lost 3 bases and 2 bases respectively, with 10 bases between them. Germline V gene data show CDR1 as GTSNPN and CDR2 as SVGIG (reference sequence). In DNA form, the CDR3 reads TGTGCCTGGAGCCTCGGGACACAAGAGACCCAGTACTTC. This codes for CAWSLGTQETQYF.

The genes are TRBV19 and TRBJ1-1; D may be TRBD1 (6 bases). Germline CDR1 and CDR2: LNHDA and SQIVND (reference sequence). V was pared by 3 bases and J by 5 bases, with 19 bases between. The CDR3 has 16 residues. The CDR3 bases are TGTGCCAGTAGTATCGAACAGGGTGACTCGGTAACTGAAGCTTTCTTT. Translated, it gives CASSIEQGDSVTEAFF. Together with reference TRBV19 and TRBJ1-1, the CDR3 gives the full variable domain: DGGITQSPKYLFRKEGQNVTLSCEQNLNHDAMYWYRQDPGQGLRLIYYSQIVNDFQKGDIAEGYSVSREKKESFPLTVTSAQKNPTAFYLCASSIEQGDSVTEAFFGQGTRLTVV.

This sequence joins TRBV4-1 and TRBJ2-7; 7 nucleotides match TRBD2. CDR1 and CDR2 from the germline V gene are MGHRA and YSYEKL. This CDR3 comprises 16 residues. V shed 1 base, J shed 5 bases, and the junction held 11 bases outside the gene matches. The chain's CDR3 is CASSQAGRTYGDEQYF. CDR3 coding DNA: TGCGCCAGCAGCCAAGCCGGGAGGACCTATGGGGACGAGCAGTACTTC.

The J gene is TRBJ2-7, the V gene TRBV18, with a weak D call TRBD1 (6 bases). Germline CDR1 is KGHSH and CDR2 is LQKENI. Trimming left V 3 bases short and J 1 base short, with 19 bases between. The CDR3 covers 17 residues. The CDR3 protein is CASSPSPGVLLSYEQYF. The CDR3 bases are TGTGCCAGCTCACCGTCCCCAGGGGTTCTTTTGTCCTACGAGCAGTACTTC.

The chain has TRBV11-2 and TRBJ2-7; 11 bases agree with TRBD2. Trimming at V came to 3 bases and at J to 0 bases, leaving 4 bases not matched to a gene. The germline CDR1 and CDR2 sequences are SGHAT and FQNNGV. The CDR3 sequence is 16 residues long. The CDR3 loop reads CASSFLAGGSSYEQYF. CDR3 coding DNA: TGTGCCAGCAGCTTCCTAGCGGGAGGAAGCTCCTACGAGCAGTACTTC.

V is TRBV2 and J is TRBJ2-3, with 8 bases matching TRBD2. The CDR3 is 15 residues long. With 2 bases clipped from V and 1 base from J, the junction kept 2 bases outside the gene matches. Germline V gene lookup returns CDR1 SNHLY and CDR2 FYNNEI. The CDR3 DNA reads TGTGCCAGCAGTGAATTGCGGGAGGGCACAGATACGCAGTATTTT. The encoded protein is CASSELREGTDTQYF.

The rearrangement links TRBV4-1 to TRBJ1-2; 7 bases fit TRBD1. V lost 3 bases and J lost 0; bases outside the gene matches: 13. This CDR3 contains 18 residues. The germline gives CDR1 MGHRA, CDR2 YSYEKL. Here the CDR3 reads CASSQAAAETGTNYGYTF. The CDR3 DNA is TGCGCCAGCAGCCAGGCAGCAGCAGAGACAGGGACTAACTATGGCTACACCTTC.

The CDR3 loop reads CASSERDWSEQYF. DNA of the CDR3: TGCGCCAGCAGTGAGAGGGACTGGTCCGAGCAGTACTTC. The gene calls are TRBV10-1 and TRBJ2-7; weak D call: TRBD2 (6 bases). The CDR3 spans 13 residues. The germline CDR1 and CDR2 sequences are WNHNN and SYGVQD (reference sequence). V gave up 2 bases and J gave up 6 bases, with 11 bases separating them.

CDR3 region: CASALRPTNEKLFF. CDR3 nucleotides: TGTGCCAGCGCACTCCGTCCAACTAATGAAAAACTGTTTTTT. The chain recombines TRBV7-6 with TRBJ1-4; D uncertain. The CDR3 contains 14 residues. Trimming cost V 8 bases and J 0 bases, with 10 bases left between them. Per the germline V gene, CDR1 is SGHVS and CDR2 is FNYEAQ.

In regard to this clone: Distinct nucleotide sequences in the sample also encode this CDR3. The chain combines TRBV27 with TRBJ2-7; D uncertain. The germline V and J ends were trimmed by 4 bases and 4 bases, with 11 bases remaining between them. CDR1 and CDR2 from the germline V gene are MNHEY and SMNVEV (reference sequence). The CDR3 totals 13 residues. The CDR3: CASSSPRSYEQYF. The CDR3 region has the DNA TGTGCCAGCAGTTCCCCCAGGAGTTACGAGCAGTACTTC.

The V and J genes are TRBV5-5 and TRBJ1-2; 7 nucleotides align to TRBD1. The germline CDR1 and CDR2 sequences are SGHKS and YYEKEE (reference sequence). The V and J ends lost 4 bases and 3 bases, in that order; junction bases with no gene match: 6. The CDR3 spans 14 residues. Here the CDR3 DNA reads TGTGCCAGCAGCGCACAGGGGATTGACTATGGCTACACCTTC. Its protein is CASSAQGIDYGYTF.

This rearrangement joins TRBV11-2 to TRBJ2-1; tentatively, D is TRBD1 (6 bases). CDR1 is SGHAT, CDR2 FQNNGV, per germline. CDR3 length equals 17 residues. The V end was cut by 5 bases, the J end by 2 bases, with 19 bases between. CDR3 DNA sequence: TGTGCCAGCAGCGAATTTACAGGGATGGCCCCCTACAATGAGCAGTTCTTC. This codes for CASSEFTGMAPYNEQFF.

The chain recombines TRBV2 with TRBJ2-7, with D tentatively TRBD2 (6 bases). The V gene lost 6 bases and the J gene lost 6 bases, with 21 bases spanning the gap. Germline values: CDR1 SNHLY, CDR2 FYNNEI. The CDR3 is made up of 15 amino acids. The CDR3 nucleotides read TGTGCCAGCAGCGTAACCCGGGACTCGACTCCCGAGCAGTACTTC. Amino acids: CASSVTRDSTPEQYF.

This sequence joins TRBV27 and TRBJ2-7; D uncertain. CDR1 and CDR2 from the germline V gene are MNHEY and SMNVEV (reference sequence). The CDR3 spans 12 residues. V lost 4 bases and J 6 bases, leaving 10 bases between the germline ends. The CDR3: CASSYPGREQYF. DNA for the CDR3: TGTGCCAGCAGTTACCCCGGGCGCGAGCAGTACTTC.

The CDR3 coding sequence is TGTGCCAGCAGATTTTTCTCCTTGGGGAAGAACACTGAAGCTTTCTTT. As protein: CASRFFSLGKNTEAFF. The V gene is TRBV27, the J gene TRBJ1-1, with D unclear. This CDR3 has 16 amino acids. Germline assignment: CDR1 MNHEY and CDR2 SMNVEV (reference sequence). The V and J ends lost 6 bases and 1 base respectively, with 18 bases between them.

This rearrangement joins TRBV19 to TRBJ2-5; no reliable D call. Germline V CDR1 and CDR2: LNHDA, SQIVND (reference sequence). The CDR3 is 13 residues long. Deletions cut 6 bases from V and 3 bases from J, with 11 bases between. CDR3 amino acids: CASRRGFEETQYF. The DNA of the CDR3 is TGTGCCAGTAGACGAGGATTTGAAGAGACCCAGTACTTC.

This clone appeared a single time. This CDR3 is also generated by other DNA sequences in the sample. J is TRBJ2-1 and V is TRBV28; D remains ambiguous. CDR1 MDHEN and CDR2 SYDVKM come from the germline V gene. This CDR3 has 14 residues. V was trimmed by 3 bases and J by 0 bases, leaving 6 bases between them. The CDR3 region is CASSFLSSYNEQFF. CDR3 nucleotides: TGTGCCAGCAGTTTCCTCAGCTCCTACAATGAGCAGTTCTTC.